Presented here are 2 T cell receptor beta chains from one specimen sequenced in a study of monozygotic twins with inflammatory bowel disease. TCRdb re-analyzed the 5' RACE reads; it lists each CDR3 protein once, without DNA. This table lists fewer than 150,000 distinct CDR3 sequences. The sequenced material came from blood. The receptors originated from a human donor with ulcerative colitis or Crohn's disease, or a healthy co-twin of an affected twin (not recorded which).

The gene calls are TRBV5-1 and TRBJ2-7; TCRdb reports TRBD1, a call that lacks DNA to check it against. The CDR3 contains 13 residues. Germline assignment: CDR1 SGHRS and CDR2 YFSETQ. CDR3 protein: CASSVQGNYEQYF. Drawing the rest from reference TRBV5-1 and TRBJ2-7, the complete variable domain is KAGVTQTPRYLIKTRGQQVTLSCSPISGHRSVSWYQQTPGQGLQFLFEYFSETQRNKGNFPGRFSGRQFSNSRSEMNVSTLELGDSALYLCASSVQGNYEQYFGPGTRLTVT.

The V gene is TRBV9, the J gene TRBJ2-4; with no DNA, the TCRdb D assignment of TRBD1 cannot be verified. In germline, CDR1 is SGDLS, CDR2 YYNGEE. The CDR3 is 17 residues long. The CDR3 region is CASSVVEGRLAKNIQYF.